A single T cell receptor beta chain is shown here with its context. This entry comes from a study of blood T cells in healthy people across ages. It was with a sample-barcoded 5' primer and a J-beta primer mix that a second PCR of roughly 7 to 12 cycles was run. MiXCR, applied by TCRdb to the 5' RACE reads, yields one record per CDR3 protein. The data contain about 280,000 distinct CDR3 sequences, roughly 26% of them singletons. The length of the CDR3 is 15 residues. Germline loops: CDR1 DFQATT, CDR2 SNEGSKA (reference sequence). V was trimmed by 6 bases and J by 6 bases, leaving 24 bases between them.

What was sequenced was blood. V is TRBV20-1 and J is TRBJ2-7; D gene uncertain. This clonotype was sampled from a woman in her seventies in good health. The CDR3 region has the DNA TGCAGTGCCCTAAAATCGTCGGCCAGGTTCGGCGAGCAGTACTTC. It is translated as CSALKSSARFGEQYF.